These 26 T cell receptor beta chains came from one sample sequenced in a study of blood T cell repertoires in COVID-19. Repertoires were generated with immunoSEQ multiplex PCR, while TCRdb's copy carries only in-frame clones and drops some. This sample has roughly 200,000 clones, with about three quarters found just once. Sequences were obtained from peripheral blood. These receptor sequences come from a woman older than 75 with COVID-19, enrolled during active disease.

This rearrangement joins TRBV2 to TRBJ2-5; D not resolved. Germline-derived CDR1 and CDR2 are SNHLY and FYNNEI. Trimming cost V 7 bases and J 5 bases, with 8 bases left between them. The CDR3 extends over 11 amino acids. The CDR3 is CASIGIETQYF. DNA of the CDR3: TGTGCCAGCATTGGCATTGAGACCCAGTACTTC. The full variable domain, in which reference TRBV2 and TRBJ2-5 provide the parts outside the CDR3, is EPEVTQTPSHQVTQMGQEVILRCVPISNHLYFYWYRQILGQKVEFLVSFYNNEISEKSEIFDDQFSVERPDGSNFTLKIRSTKLEDSAMYFCASIGIETQYFGPGTRLLVL.

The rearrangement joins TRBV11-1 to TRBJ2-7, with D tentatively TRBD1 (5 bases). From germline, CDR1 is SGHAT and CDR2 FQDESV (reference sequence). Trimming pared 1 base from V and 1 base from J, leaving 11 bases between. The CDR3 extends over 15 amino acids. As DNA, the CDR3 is TGTGCCAGCAGCTTAGGCGTGGGGCATTCCTACGAGCAGTACTTC. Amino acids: CASSLGVGHSYEQYF. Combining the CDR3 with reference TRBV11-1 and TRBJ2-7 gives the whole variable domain EAEVAQSPRYKITEKSQAVAFWCDPISGHATLYWYRQILGQGPELLVQFQDESVVDDSQLPKDRFSAERLKGVDSTLKIQPAELGDSAMYLCASSLGVGHSYEQYFGPGTRLTVT.

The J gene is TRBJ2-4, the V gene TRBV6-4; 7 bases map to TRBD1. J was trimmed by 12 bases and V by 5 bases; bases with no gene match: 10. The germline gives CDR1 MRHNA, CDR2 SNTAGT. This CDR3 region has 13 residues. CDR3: CASSSARDSPQYF. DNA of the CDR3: TGTGCCAGCAGTTCCGCCCGGGACAGCCCTCAGTACTTC.

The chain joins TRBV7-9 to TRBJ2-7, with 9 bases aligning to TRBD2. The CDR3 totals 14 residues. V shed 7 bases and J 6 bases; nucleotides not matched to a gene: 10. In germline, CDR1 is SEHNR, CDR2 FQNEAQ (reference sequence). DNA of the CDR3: TGTGCCAGCACCTGGGGTAGCGGGAGCGGCGAGCAGTACTTC. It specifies CASTWGSGSGEQYF. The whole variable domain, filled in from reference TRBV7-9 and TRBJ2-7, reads DTGVSQNPRHKITKRGQNVTFRCDPISEHNRLYWYRQTLGQGPEFLTYFQNEAQLEKSRLLSDRFSAERPKGSFSTLEIQRTEQGDSAMYLCASTWGSGSGEQYFGPGTRLTVT.

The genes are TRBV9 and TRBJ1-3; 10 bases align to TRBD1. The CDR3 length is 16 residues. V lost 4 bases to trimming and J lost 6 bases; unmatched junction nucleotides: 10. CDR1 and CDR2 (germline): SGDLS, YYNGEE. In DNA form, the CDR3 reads TGTGCCAGCAGCTCACTACGGACAGGGGGAGAAAACACCATATATTTT. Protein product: CASSSLRTGGENTIYF.

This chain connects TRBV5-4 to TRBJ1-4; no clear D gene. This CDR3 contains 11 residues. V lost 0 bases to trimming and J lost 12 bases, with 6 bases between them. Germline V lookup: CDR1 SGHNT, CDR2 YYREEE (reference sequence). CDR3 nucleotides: TGTGCCAGCAGCTTGGAGGGAGAACTGTTTTTT. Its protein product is CASSLEGELFF.

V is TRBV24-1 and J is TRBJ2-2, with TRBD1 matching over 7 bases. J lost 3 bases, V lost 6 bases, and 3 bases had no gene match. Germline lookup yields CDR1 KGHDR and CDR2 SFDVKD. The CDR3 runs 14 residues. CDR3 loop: CATSTDRDTGELFF. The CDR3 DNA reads TGTGCCACCAGTACCGACAGGGACACCGGGGAGCTGTTTTTT.

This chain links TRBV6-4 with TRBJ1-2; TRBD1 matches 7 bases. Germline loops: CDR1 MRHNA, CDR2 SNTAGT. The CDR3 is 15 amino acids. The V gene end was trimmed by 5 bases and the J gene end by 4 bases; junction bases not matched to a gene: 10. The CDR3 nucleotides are TGTGCCAGCAGTCCACACCTCCGGACAGGCTATGGCTACACCTTC. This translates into CASSPHLRTGYGYTF.

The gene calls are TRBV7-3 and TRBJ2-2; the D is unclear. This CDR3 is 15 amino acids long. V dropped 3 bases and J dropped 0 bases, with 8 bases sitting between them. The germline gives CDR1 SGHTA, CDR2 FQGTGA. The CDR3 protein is CASSLQKTNTGELFF. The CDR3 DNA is TGTGCCAGCAGCTTGCAGAAAACGAACACCGGGGAGCTGTTTTTT.

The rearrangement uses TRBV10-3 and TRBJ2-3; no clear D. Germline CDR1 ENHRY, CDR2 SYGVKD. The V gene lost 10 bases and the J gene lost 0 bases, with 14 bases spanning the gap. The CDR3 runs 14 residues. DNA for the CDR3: TGTGCCACCCAAAAACTTACTAGCACAGATACGCAGTATTTT. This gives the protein CATQKLTSTDTQYF.

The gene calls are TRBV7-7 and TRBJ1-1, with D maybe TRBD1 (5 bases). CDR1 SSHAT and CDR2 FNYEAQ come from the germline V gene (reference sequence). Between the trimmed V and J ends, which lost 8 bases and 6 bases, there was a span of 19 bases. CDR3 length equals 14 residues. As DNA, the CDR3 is TGTGCCAGCCCCAGGGTAACGGGTCCCGCTGAAGCTTTCTTT. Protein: CASPRVTGPAEAFF.

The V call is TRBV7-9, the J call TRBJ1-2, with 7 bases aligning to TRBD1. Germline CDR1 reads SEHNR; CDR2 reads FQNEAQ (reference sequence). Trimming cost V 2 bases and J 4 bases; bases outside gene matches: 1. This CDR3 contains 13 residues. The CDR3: CASSLQGGYGYTF. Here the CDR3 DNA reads TGTGCCAGCAGCTTACAGGGGGGCTATGGCTACACCTTC.

CDR3 coding DNA: TGCGCCAGCAGCGGACAGTGGAACACTGAAGCTTTCTTT. This sequence encodes CASSGQWNTEAFF. V is TRBV5-1 and J is TRBJ1-1, with a tentative D call TRBD1 (6 bases). Germline assignment: CDR1 SGHRS and CDR2 YFSETQ. The CDR3 length is 13 residues. V shed 4 bases and J shed 1 base, with 8 bases lying between them.

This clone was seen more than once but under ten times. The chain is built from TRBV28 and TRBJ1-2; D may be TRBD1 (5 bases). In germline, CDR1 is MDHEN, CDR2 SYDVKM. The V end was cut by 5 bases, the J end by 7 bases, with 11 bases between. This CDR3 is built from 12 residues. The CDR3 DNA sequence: TGTGCCAGCAGTACGACAGCTCTTGGCTACACCTTC. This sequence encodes CASSTTALGYTF.

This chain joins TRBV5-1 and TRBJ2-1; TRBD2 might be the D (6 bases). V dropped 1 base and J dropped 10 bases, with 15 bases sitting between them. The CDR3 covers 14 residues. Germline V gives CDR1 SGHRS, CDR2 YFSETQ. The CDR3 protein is CASSLTLAWWEQFF. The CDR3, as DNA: TGCGCCAGCAGCTTGACACTAGCCTGGTGGGAGCAGTTCTTC.

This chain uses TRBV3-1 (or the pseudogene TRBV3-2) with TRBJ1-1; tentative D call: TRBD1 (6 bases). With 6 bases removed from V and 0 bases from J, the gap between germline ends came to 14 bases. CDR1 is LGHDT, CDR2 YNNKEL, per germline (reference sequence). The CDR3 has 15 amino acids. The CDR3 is CASSRGGLVNTEAFF. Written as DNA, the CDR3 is TGTGCCAGCAGTAGGGGGGGCTTGGTGAACACTGAAGCTTTCTTT.

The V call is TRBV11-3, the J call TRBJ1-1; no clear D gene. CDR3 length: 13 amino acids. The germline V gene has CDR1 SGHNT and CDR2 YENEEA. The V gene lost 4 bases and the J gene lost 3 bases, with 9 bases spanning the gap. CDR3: CASSSGDHTEAFF. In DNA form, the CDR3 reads TGTGCCAGCAGCTCGGGAGATCACACTGAAGCTTTCTTT.

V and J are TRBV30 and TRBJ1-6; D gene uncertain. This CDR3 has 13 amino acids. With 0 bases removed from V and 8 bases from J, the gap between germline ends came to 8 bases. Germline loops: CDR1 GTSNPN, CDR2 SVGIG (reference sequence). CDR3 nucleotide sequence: TGTGCCTGGAGTGTACAGTGGGATTCACCCCTCCACTTT. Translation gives CAWSVQWDSPLHF.

The CDR3 coding sequence is TGTGCCAGCAGCTTAGGTCCGGGACAGGGAAACTCCTACGAGCAGTACTTC. It translates to CASSLGPGQGNSYEQYF. The chain carries TRBV11-2 and TRBJ2-7; 9 bases fit TRBD1. V lost 1 base and J lost 0; bases outside the gene matches: 7. This CDR3 has 17 amino acids. CDR1 and CDR2 from the germline V gene are SGHAT and FQNNGV. Full variable domain (remainder filled in from reference TRBV11-2 and TRBJ2-7): EAGVAQSPRYKIIEKRQSVAFWCNPISGHATLYWYQQILGQGPKLLIQFQNNGVVDDSQLPKDRFSAERLKGVDSTLKIQPAKLEDSAVYLCASSLGPGQGNSYEQYFGPGTRLTVT.

DNA for the CDR3: TGTGCCAGCAGCTTCGTCGACAGGGGGCCTGAAGCTTTCTTT. Translated, it gives CASSFVDRGPEAFF. The genes are TRBV7-9 and TRBJ1-1, with 10 bases aligning to TRBD1. Germline assignment: CDR1 SEHNR and CDR2 FQNEAQ (reference sequence). V trimming: 3 bases; J trimming: 6 bases; junction bases outside the gene matches: 4. This CDR3 contains 14 residues.

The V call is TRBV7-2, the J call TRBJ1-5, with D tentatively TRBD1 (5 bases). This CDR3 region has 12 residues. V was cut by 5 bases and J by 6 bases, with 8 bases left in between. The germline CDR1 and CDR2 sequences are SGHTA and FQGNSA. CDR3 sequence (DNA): TGTGCCAGCAGCCCAGGGTTTCAGCCCCAGCATTTT. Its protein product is CASSPGFQPQHF.

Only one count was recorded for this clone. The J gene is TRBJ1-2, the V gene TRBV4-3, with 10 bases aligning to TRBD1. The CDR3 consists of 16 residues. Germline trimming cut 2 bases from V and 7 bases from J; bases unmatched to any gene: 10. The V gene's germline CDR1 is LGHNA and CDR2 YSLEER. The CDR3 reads CASSQLWGQGFGGYTF. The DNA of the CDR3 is TGCGCCAGCAGCCAACTTTGGGGACAGGGGTTTGGTGGCTACACCTTC.

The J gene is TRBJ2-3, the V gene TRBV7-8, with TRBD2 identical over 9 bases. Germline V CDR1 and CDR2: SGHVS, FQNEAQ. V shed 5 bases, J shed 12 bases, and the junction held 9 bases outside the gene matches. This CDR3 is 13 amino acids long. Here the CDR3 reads CASSAKAGTSQYF. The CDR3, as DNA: TGTGCCAGCAGCGCTAAAGCCGGGACTAGCCAGTATTTT.

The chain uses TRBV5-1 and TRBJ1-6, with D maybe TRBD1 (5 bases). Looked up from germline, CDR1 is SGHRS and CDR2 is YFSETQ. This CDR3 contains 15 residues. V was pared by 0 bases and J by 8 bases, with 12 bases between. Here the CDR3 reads CASSLASGIDSPLHF. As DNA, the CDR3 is TGCGCCAGCAGCTTGGCGTCAGGGATTGATTCACCCCTCCACTTT.

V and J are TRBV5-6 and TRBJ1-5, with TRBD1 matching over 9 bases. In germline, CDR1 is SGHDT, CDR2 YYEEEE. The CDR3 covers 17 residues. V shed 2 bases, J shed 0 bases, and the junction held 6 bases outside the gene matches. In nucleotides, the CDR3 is TGTGCCAGCAGCTTTGGACAGGGGTCTTATAGCAATCAGCCCCAGCATTTT. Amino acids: CASSFGQGSYSNQPQHF.

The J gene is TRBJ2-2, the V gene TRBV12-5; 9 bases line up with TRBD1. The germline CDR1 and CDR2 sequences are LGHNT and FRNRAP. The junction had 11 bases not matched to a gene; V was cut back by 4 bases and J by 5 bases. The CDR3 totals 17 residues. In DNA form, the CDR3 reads TGTGCTAGTGGTTCCGGGACAGGGCCTTTAAAAACCGGGGAGCTGTTTTTT. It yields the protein CASGSGTGPLKTGELFF.